The clone carrying this TCR beta chain was detected ten times or more. This sample was taken from a study of prognosis after radiotherapy for stage I lung cancer. Whole-study context: Between early 2018 and January 2019, patients with stage I non-small cell lung cancer were enrolled.

Looked up from germline, CDR1 is MRHNA and CDR2 is SNTAGT. Deletions cut 6 bases from V and 2 bases from J, with 10 bases between. This CDR3 has 13 amino acids. TCR beta CDR3 was amplified from genomic DNA by two-round multiplex PCR. Specific primers for each TRBV and TRBJ gene were what first-round PCR used. TCRdb reprocessed the multiplex PCR reads with MiXCR, giving one entry per CDR3 protein. The sample lists some 60,000 distinct CDR3 sequences, around a quarter occurring once. Material: PBMCs, obtained before or after stereotactic body radiation therapy (not recorded which). The clonotype was recovered from a donor over 45 with non-small cell lung cancer. The chain joins TRBV6-4 to TRBJ1-2, with D maybe TRBD1 (5 bases). CDR3: CASRLPGNYGYTF. The DNA of the CDR3 is TGTGCCAGCAGGTTACCAGGGAACTATGGCTACACCTTC.